The 31 T cell receptor beta chains below all came from one sample that was sequenced in a study of blood T cell repertoires in COVID-19. Using immunoSEQ multiplex PCR, the repertoire was profiled, and TCRdb retains in-frame clones only, with some absent. The sample contains around 210,000 clones, about 80% of which appear only once. Sequencing was carried out using peripheral blood. The receptors derive from an elderly woman with COVID-19, enrolled during active disease.

For this clone: This specimen includes other DNA sequences encoding the same CDR3. The chain combines TRBV3-1 (or the pseudogene TRBV3-2) with TRBJ1-1; 11 bases line up with TRBD1. CDR3 length: 14 residues. V lost 3 bases, J lost 4 bases, and 1 base stayed unmatched. CDR1 is LGHDT and CDR2 is YNNKEL in the germline V gene (reference sequence). In nucleotides, the CDR3 is TGTGCCAGCAGCCAGGGGACAGGGGGCACTGAAGCTTTCTTT. It is translated as CASSQGTGGTEAFF.

The chain uses TRBV9 and TRBJ1-1; a weak D match, TRBD1 (5 bases). With 4 bases removed from V and 0 bases from J, the gap between germline ends came to 16 bases. The CDR3 runs 16 residues. Germline V gene data show CDR1 as SGDLS and CDR2 as YYNGEE. CDR3 sequence reads: CASSPHGGGMNTEAFF. The CDR3 DNA reads TGTGCCAGCAGCCCCCACGGGGGTGGTATGAACACTGAAGCTTTCTTT.

The CDR3 sequence: CASSSTRGGYNEQFF. The CDR3 DNA is TGTGCCAGCAGCAGCACAAGGGGGGGATACAATGAGCAGTTCTTC. The V and J genes are TRBV6-5 and TRBJ2-1, with a weak D call TRBD2 (7 bases). Trimming took 6 bases from V and 4 from J, leaving 16 bases between them. This CDR3 is 15 amino acids long. Germline lookup yields CDR1 MNHEY and CDR2 SVGAGI.

This chain connects TRBV5-1 to TRBJ2-7; D remains unclear. Germline values: CDR1 SGHRS, CDR2 YFSETQ. V was shortened by 5 bases and J by 6 bases, with 12 bases between the two germline ends. The CDR3 extends over 12 amino acids. Written as DNA, the CDR3 is TGCGCCAGCAGTCAAAACAGATTCGAGCAGTACTTC. Amino acid sequence: CASSQNRFEQYF.

CDR3 nucleotides: TGTGCCAGCAGTTACGCAAGGACAGGCGGCAATTCACCCCTCCACTTT. This sequence encodes CASSYARTGGNSPLHF. The chain links TRBV6-5 to TRBJ1-6; TRBD1 aligns across 7 bases. Germline CDR1 is MNHEY and CDR2 is SVGAGI. The CDR3 has 16 residues. V lost 2 bases to trimming and J lost 7 bases; unmatched junction nucleotides: 8.

The chain carries TRBV2 and TRBJ1-6; D may be TRBD1 (6 bases). The CDR3 is 15 residues long. The germline V gene has CDR1 SNHLY and CDR2 FYNNEI. Trimming stripped 5 bases from V and 7 bases from J, with 15 bases between. CDR3 amino acids: CASSSGASTNSPLHF. In DNA, the CDR3 is TGTGCCAGCAGTTCAGGGGCATCTACAAATTCACCCCTCCACTTT.

There are a few counts of this clone. V usage is TRBV15 and J usage is TRBJ1-1, with 8 bases lining up with TRBD1. This CDR3 region has 14 residues. The germline gives CDR1 LNHNV, CDR2 YYDKDF (reference sequence). V shed 5 bases and J 4 bases; nucleotides not matched to a gene: 6. CDR3 nucleotide sequence: TGTGCCACCAGCGGACAGGGAACCGGCACTGAAGCTTTCTTT. This codes for CATSGQGTGTEAFF.

J is TRBJ2-1 and V is TRBV7-2; D is possibly TRBD2 (7 bases). The V gene's germline CDR1 is SGHTA and CDR2 FQGNSA. V lost 8 bases and J lost 1, with 12 bases in between. This CDR3 has 14 amino acids. CDR3 protein: CASQRDISYNEQFF. The CDR3 DNA reads as TGTGCCAGCCAGCGGGACATTTCCTACAATGAGCAGTTCTTC.

This chain uses TRBV5-1 with TRBJ2-3; D possibly corresponds to TRBD1 (5 bases). The CDR3 has 13 amino acids. Trimming took off 5 bases at V and 5 bases at J, with 12 bases between the two ends. Germline CDR1 reads SGHRS; CDR2 reads YFSETQ. This CDR3 reads CASSLGALDTQYF. CDR3 sequence (DNA): TGCGCCAGCAGTTTAGGGGCGCTAGATACGCAGTATTTT.

This clone has at least ten counts. The chain joins TRBV18 to TRBJ2-2; D may be TRBD2 (5 bases). CDR3 length equals 16 residues. V was clipped by 3 bases and J by 0 bases, with 11 bases between them. Looked up from germline, CDR1 is KGHSH and CDR2 is LQKENI. The CDR3 is CASSPLAVANTGELFF. The CDR3 region has the DNA TGTGCCAGCTCACCTCTAGCAGTCGCGAACACCGGGGAGCTGTTTTTT. Filled out from reference TRBV18 and TRBJ2-2, the complete variable domain reads NAGVMQNPRHLVRRRGQEARLRCSPMKGHSHVYWYRQLPEEGLKFMVYLQKENIIDESGMPKERFSAEFPKEGPSILRIQQVVRGDSAAYFCASSPLAVANTGELFFGEGSRLTVL.

The chain's CDR3 is CASSVATSRETQYF. The CDR3 DNA follows: TGTGCCAGCAGCGTAGCTACTAGCCGGGAGACCCAGTACTTC. The rearrangement uses TRBV9 and TRBJ2-5; possible D gene TRBD2, 6 bases. Germline values: CDR1 SGDLS, CDR2 YYNGEE. With 0 bases removed from V and 5 bases from J, the gap between germline ends came to 11 bases. There are 14 residues in the CDR3.

This clone was seen only a few times. The chain joins TRBV15 to TRBJ1-6, with 7 bases lining up with TRBD1. After removal of 1 base from V and 10 bases from J, the junction contained 10 bases not matched to a gene. CDR1 is LNHNV and CDR2 is YYDKDF in the germline V gene (reference sequence). This CDR3 contains 16 residues. The CDR3 protein is CATSRGLQGFRSPLHF. In DNA, the CDR3 is TGTGCCACCAGCAGAGGTTTACAGGGGTTTCGGTCACCCCTCCACTTT.

The chain joins TRBV6-5 to TRBJ2-7; the D gene is possibly TRBD1 (5 bases). Trimming pared 8 bases from V and 1 base from J, leaving 18 bases between. The CDR3 totals 15 residues. Germline CDR1 is MNHEY and CDR2 is SVGAGI. CDR3 in DNA: TGTGCCAGCGCCCAGGGCCGGGCAGGTTCCTACGAGCAGTACTTC. Its protein is CASAQGRAGSYEQYF.

V gene TRBV5-1 combines with J gene TRBJ2-1, with D possibly being TRBD2 (6 bases). CDR3 size: 14 residues. V was pared by 1 base and J by 7 bases, with 12 bases between. Germline V gives CDR1 SGHRS, CDR2 YFSETQ. CDR3 bases: TGCGCCAGCAGCTTGACTAGCACTTTGAATGAGCAGTTCTTC. As protein: CASSLTSTLNEQFF.

This clone was seen only a few times. The V and J genes are TRBV2 and TRBJ2-7; the D gene is possibly TRBD2 (5 bases). Trimming took off 8 bases at V and 6 bases at J, with 17 bases between the two ends. CDR1 is SNHLY, CDR2 FYNNEI, per germline. The CDR3 loop spans 13 amino acids. CDR3 sequence reads: CASRGSPRGEQYF. CDR3 coding DNA: TGTGCCAGCCGTGGATCACCTCGGGGCGAGCAGTACTTC.

The chain combines TRBV7-8 with TRBJ1-3; TRBD1 is a possible D gene (6 bases). The CDR3 has 15 amino acids. V dropped 3 bases and J dropped 1 base, with 10 bases sitting between them. The V gene's germline CDR1 is SGHVS and CDR2 FQNEAQ. CDR3 in DNA: TGTGCCAGCAGCTTCCGGACAGATTCTGGAAACACCATATATTTT. Translating it yields CASSFRTDSGNTIYF. Full variable domain (outside the CDR3, taken from reference TRBV7-8 and TRBJ1-3): GAGVSQSPRYKVAKRGQDVALRCDPISGHVSLFWYQQALGQGPEFLTYFQNEAQLDKSGLPSDRFFAERPEGSVSTLKIQRTQQEDSAVYLCASSFRTDSGNTIYFGEGSWLTVV.

This sequence joins TRBV3-1 (or the pseudogene TRBV3-2) and TRBJ1-2, with TRBD1 matching 8 bases. Germline trimming cut 2 bases from V and 8 bases from J; bases unmatched to any gene: 4. Germline V gene lookup returns CDR1 LGHDT and CDR2 YNNKEL (reference sequence). The CDR3 sequence is 13 residues long. The CDR3 DNA follows: TGTGCCAGCAGCCAATCGACAGGGGTCGGCTACACCTTC. Translating it yields CASSQSTGVGYTF.

V is TRBV3-1 (or the pseudogene TRBV3-2) and J is TRBJ2-3; a possible D gene is TRBD2 (5 bases). The CDR3 consists of 14 residues. The ends were cut back, 4 bases at V and 1 base at J, with 9 bases in the middle. Germline V gene data show CDR1 as LGHDT and CDR2 as YNNKEL (reference sequence). CDR3 loop: CASSLGLRTDTQYF. The CDR3 bases are TGTGCCAGCAGCCTCGGACTCCGCACAGATACGCAGTATTTT.

This clone was seen just once. V usage is TRBV7-5 and J usage is TRBJ2-7; TRBD1, the table's D call, was not compared with the DNA. TRBV7-5 is listed as a pseudogene. This CDR3 region has 14 residues. The CDR3 region is CVREPTGLSVEQYF. CDR3 DNA: TGTGTCCGAGAACCGACAGGGTTAAGCGTCGAGCAGTACTTC.

The chain has TRBV28 and TRBJ1-1, with a possible D match to TRBD1 (5 bases). The CDR3 contains 14 residues. V was cut by 8 bases and J by 1 base, with 14 bases left in between. CDR1 is MDHEN and CDR2 is SYDVKM in the germline V gene. The chain's CDR3 is CASCLTGGNTEAFF. CDR3 nucleotides: TGTGCCAGCTGTCTAACCGGGGGGAACACTGAAGCTTTCTTT.

The gene calls are TRBV11-3 and TRBJ1-1; 7 positions match TRBD1. Germline-derived CDR1 and CDR2 are SGHNT and YENEEA. Trimming at V came to 5 bases and at J to 1 base, leaving 4 bases not matched to a gene. The CDR3 is 14 residues long. For the CDR3, the DNA is TGTGCCAGCAGCGAGAACAGGGGGAACACTGAAGCTTTCTTT. This encodes CASSENRGNTEAFF.

This chain joins TRBV6-5 and TRBJ2-7, with D tentatively TRBD1 (5 bases). CDR1 MNHEY and CDR2 SVGAGI come from the germline V gene. The length of the CDR3 is 15 residues. Trimming took off 6 bases at V and 0 bases at J, with 15 bases between the two ends. CDR3 in amino acids: CASRRGEGVSYEQYF. The DNA of the CDR3 is TGTGCCAGCAGACGAGGTGAAGGGGTCTCCTACGAGCAGTACTTC.

The chain joins TRBV7-8 to TRBJ1-2; tentatively, D is TRBD1 (5 bases). CDR1 SGHVS and CDR2 FQNEAQ come from the germline V gene. The length of the CDR3 is 13 residues. V shed 5 bases and J shed 8 bases, with 15 bases lying between them. The CDR3 protein is CASSPGTLPGYTF. CDR3 bases: TGTGCCAGCAGCCCTGGGACTTTGCCCGGCTACACCTTC.

The chain joins TRBV15 to TRBJ2-5; D is ambiguous. V lost 1 base, J lost 5 bases, and 11 bases lay in between. The CDR3 covers 14 residues. The germline V gene has CDR1 LNHNV and CDR2 YYDKDF (reference sequence). The CDR3 loop is CATSRGGFQETQYF. The DNA for the CDR3 is TGTGCCACCAGCAGAGGAGGATTCCAGGAGACCCAGTACTTC.

CDR3 DNA: TGCGCCAGCAGTGAGGACCTAGCGGGGGGATTGGAGACCCAGTACTTC. Its translation: CASSEDLAGGLETQYF. V gene TRBV10-1 combines with J gene TRBJ2-5, with 11 bases that match TRBD2. The length of the CDR3 is 16 residues. CDR1 and CDR2 (germline): WNHNN, SYGVQD (reference sequence). J was trimmed by 5 bases and V by 2 bases; bases with no gene match: 7.

The chain uses TRBV5-1 and TRBJ2-7; 10 nucleotides agree with TRBD1. The CDR3 is 15 residues long. In germline, CDR1 is SGHRS, CDR2 YFSETQ. The V segment lost 4 bases and the J segment 3 bases; nucleotides outside the gene matches: 7. CDR3 residues: CASSLGQGSVYEQYF. The CDR3 DNA reads TGCGCCAGCAGCCTGGGACAGGGGAGCGTCTACGAGCAGTACTTC. Supplemented by reference TRBV5-1 and TRBJ2-7, the full variable domain reads KAGVTQTPRYLIKTRGQQVTLSCSPISGHRSVSWYQQTPGQGLQFLFEYFSETQRNKGNFPGRFSGRQFSNSRSEMNVSTLELGDSALYLCASSLGQGSVYEQYFGPGTRLTVT.

The CDR3 region is CATSSRGGTGSYEQYF. CDR3 bases: TGTGCCACCAGCTCTCGCGGAGGGACAGGGTCCTACGAGCAGTACTTC. J is TRBJ2-7 and V is TRBV15; TRBD1 aligns across 9 bases. There are 16 residues in the CDR3. The germline V gene encodes CDR1 LNHNV and CDR2 YYDKDF (reference sequence). Trimming took 5 bases from V and 1 from J; bases not matched to a gene: 9.

The genes are TRBV27 and TRBJ1-5; D is ambiguous. Germline V gene lookup returns CDR1 MNHEY and CDR2 SMNVEV (reference sequence). This CDR3 has 12 residues. V gave up 2 bases and J gave up 5 bases, with 4 bases separating them. The DNA of the CDR3 is TGTGCCAGCAGTTTACGGGATCAGCCCCAGCATTTT. Its translation is CASSLRDQPQHF.

This clone was recorded only once. The chain links TRBV6-2 or TRBV6-3 to TRBJ2-2; D unclear. Trimming left V 2 bases short and J 4 bases short, with 11 bases between. The CDR3 totals 15 residues. In germline, CDR1 is MNHEY, CDR2 SVGEGT. CDR3 region: CASSYVRTGTGELFF. CDR3 DNA: TGTGCCAGCAGTTACGTTCGCACGGGCACCGGGGAGCTGTTTTTT.

The chain uses TRBV24-1 and TRBJ2-3; TRBD2 agrees at 8 bases. The CDR3 extends over 15 amino acids. Unmatched junction bases numbered 6, after V lost 4 bases and J lost 4 bases. The V gene's germline CDR1 is KGHDR and CDR2 SFDVKD. CDR3 in DNA: TGTGCCACCAGTGACCAGCGGGAGATCGCAGATACGCAGTATTTT. Amino acids: CATSDQREIADTQYF.

The CDR3 DNA sequence: TGTGCCAGCAGTTTGGTCGGGACAAGCAGTTCACCCCTCCACTTT. Amino acids: CASSLVGTSSSPLHF. The rearrangement links TRBV27 to TRBJ1-6, with TRBD1 as a possible D gene (6 bases). Trimming took 3 bases from V and 9 from J, leaving 15 bases between them. The CDR3 totals 15 residues. In germline, CDR1 is MNHEY, CDR2 SMNVEV (reference sequence).